The clone carrying this T cell receptor beta chain came up a few times. The antigen is undetermined. A much larger clone is a single base away; this may be a read error. This sample was included in a study of regulatory T cells in long-lasting Graves disease. Study context: In persistent Graves' disease, antithyroid drugs had been taken for over 5 years and TSH receptor antibodies stayed positive. Study-wide results and limits: Patients with persistent disease shared 2,741 public clonotypes, outpacing the roughly 950 shared by new patients. TRBV28, TRBJ1-2 and TRBJ2-5 were favored in persistent disease.

The CDR3 length is 13 residues. CDR1 and CDR2 (germline): MNHEY, SMNVEV (reference sequence). According to the study, TCR beta libraries were built with iRepertoire HTBI primers and CDR3-region Arm-PCR. Via MiXCR, TCRdb re-called the multiplex PCR reads, giving one row per CDR3 protein. The sample consists of roughly 400,000 distinct CDR3 sequences, 20% of them appearing once. The time point denotes: persistent/refractory GD, antithyroid drugs over 5 years with positive TRAb. The authors made the TCR library using RNA they extracted from PBMCs. EDTA tubes were used for drawing about 9 milliliters of peripheral blood.

The sequence derives from a female donor with Graves disease. V usage is TRBV27 and J usage is TRBJ1-5; D is unresolved. The input for sequencing was peripheral blood mononuclear cells (PBMCs), taken when the disease was refractory, from a patient treated with antithyroid drugs. The DNA of the CDR3 is TGTGCCAGCGGTTTCTCCCAAAATCAGCCCCAGCATTTT. It is translated as CASGFSQNQPQHF.